These 20 T cell receptor beta chains share one sample of origin, sequenced in a study of cytomegalovirus exposure and HLA in healthy donors (dated by TCRdb to the late 2010s). Library creation used the immunoSEQ multiplex PCR assay. A mixture of 60 forward primers for TCR Vbeta segments and 13 reverse primers for TCR Jbeta segments was used in the multiplex PCR. TCRdb carries this immuneACCESS record with in-frame sequences only. Its versions omit some clonotypes, under half of them owing to an unresolved V gene in the studies checked, with the rest unexplained. For this sample the table gives about 140,000 clones, of which about 84% were detected only once. 2% to 3% of the sample is held by the ten biggest clonotypes. Sequenced sample: PBMCs. Source of these receptors: a man in his forties or fifties in good health and CMV-seronegative.

The genes are TRBV13 and TRBJ2-2, with 8 bases fitting TRBD1. Germline assignment: CDR1 PRHDT and CDR2 FYEKMQ (reference sequence). The CDR3 is made up of 17 amino acids. Losses at the gene ends were 5 bases for V and 3 bases for J; bases not matched to a gene: 11. The CDR3 bases are TGTGCCAGCAGCGAAAGACAGGGGTCGAGGTACACCGGGGAGCTGTTTTTT. It codes for CASSERQGSRYTGELFF.

The J gene is TRBJ2-3, the V gene TRBV30; TRBD2 matches 8 bases. This CDR3 is 18 amino acids long. With V trimmed by 1 base and J by 6 bases, 18 bases remained unmatched. Germline-derived CDR1 and CDR2 are GTSNPN and SVGIG (reference sequence). The CDR3 sequence: CAWSGALRGAGAGDTQYF. CDR3 bases: TGTGCCTGGAGTGGAGCCTTACGAGGAGCGGGAGCGGGGGATACGCAGTATTTT.

In the case of this clone: Other nucleotide sequences from this sample produce the same CDR3. V gene TRBV15 combines with J gene TRBJ1-1; D is uncertain. The CDR3 is made up of 12 amino acids. CDR1 LNHNV and CDR2 YYDKDF come from the germline V gene (reference sequence). The germline V and J ends were trimmed by 5 bases and 1 base, with 5 bases remaining between them. CDR3: CATSRSNTEAFF. CDR3 sequence (DNA): TGTGCCACCAGCCGTTCGAACACTGAAGCTTTCTTT.

The chain uses TRBV9 and TRBJ2-3, with TRBD2 as a possible D gene (6 bases). From germline, CDR1 is SGDLS and CDR2 YYNGEE. V lost 7 bases to trimming and J lost 6 bases, with 21 bases between them. There are 15 residues in the CDR3. CDR3 bases: TGTGCCAGCCACCGGGACTGGGGTAATAGCGATACGCAGTATTTT. It yields the protein CASHRDWGNSDTQYF.

The genes are TRBV9 and TRBJ1-1, with 10 bases lining up with TRBD1. J was trimmed by 4 bases and V by 3 bases; bases with no gene match: 15. In germline, CDR1 is SGDLS, CDR2 YYNGEE. The CDR3 runs to 18 residues. The CDR3, as DNA: TGTGCCAGCAGCGCCAACCCGGGACAGGGGCATGGTATCACTGAAGCTTTCTTT. As protein: CASSANPGQGHGITEAFF.

CDR3: CASSPSGLLGTRNTEAFF. DNA for the CDR3: TGTGCCAGCAGTCCCTCAGGGCTCCTCGGGACACGGAACACTGAAGCTTTCTTT. The chain employs TRBV27 and TRBJ1-1, with a weak D call TRBD1 (6 bases). CDR3 size: 18 residues. CDR1 and CDR2 from the germline V gene are MNHEY and SMNVEV (reference sequence). With 5 bases removed from V and 1 base from J, the gap between germline ends came to 23 bases.

A few counts support this clone. In the same sample, other DNA sequences code for this CDR3. This chain joins TRBV7-9 and TRBJ2-5; no clear D. This CDR3 region has 14 residues. Between the trimmed V and J ends, which lost 1 base and 5 bases, there was a span of 11 bases. Per the germline V gene, CDR1 is SEHNR and CDR2 is FQNEAQ (reference sequence). DNA for the CDR3: TGTGCCAGCAGCTTAGGAAGTCCCGGTGAGACCCAGTACTTC. Its protein is CASSLGSPGETQYF. The complete variable domain, with remaining parts taken from reference TRBV7-9 and TRBJ2-5, reads DTGVSQNPRHKITKRGQNVTFRCDPISEHNRLYWYRQTLGQGPEFLTYFQNEAQLEKSRLLSDRFSAERPKGSFSTLEIQRTEQGDSAMYLCASSLGSPGETQYFGPGTRLLVL.

The chain couples TRBV18 to TRBJ1-1, with 8 positions matching TRBD1. V shed 5 bases and J 1 base; nucleotides not matched to a gene: 3. Germline V lookup: CDR1 KGHSH, CDR2 LQKENI. The CDR3 has 14 residues. DNA for the CDR3: TGTGCCAGCTCATCGACAGGGGAGAACACTGAAGCTTTCTTT. Protein: CASSSTGENTEAFF.

The rearrangement uses TRBV25-1 and TRBJ1-1; a weak D match, TRBD1 (5 bases). Germline V gives CDR1 MGHDK, CDR2 SYGVNS. CDR3 length: 14 residues. The ends were cut back, 5 bases at V and 4 bases at J, with 14 bases in the middle. Here the CDR3 reads CASSPQGARTEAFF. As DNA, the CDR3 is TGTGCCAGCAGTCCCCAGGGTGCACGCACTGAAGCTTTCTTT.

The V call is TRBV19, the J call TRBJ1-5, with D hard to call. Trimming stripped 1 base from V and 9 bases from J, with 16 bases between. The length of the CDR3 is 15 residues. CDR1 is LNHDA, CDR2 SQIVND, per germline (reference sequence). CDR3 amino acids: CASSIVSDGLTPQHF. The CDR3 DNA reads TGTGCCAGTAGTATAGTGAGCGACGGCCTTACGCCCCAGCATTTT.

The V and J genes are TRBV5-1 and TRBJ1-6; D possibly corresponds to TRBD1 (6 bases). The CDR3 loop spans 14 amino acids. CDR1 SGHRS and CDR2 YFSETQ come from the germline V gene. V was clipped by 4 bases and J by 12 bases, with 17 bases between them. CDR3 nucleotides: TGCGCCAGCAGCGCCGGACAGCTTGCAGGACCCCTCCACTTT. Protein: CASSAGQLAGPLHF.

This clone was seen once. The J gene is TRBJ1-2, the V gene TRBV6-6, with TRBD1 identical over 9 bases. Trimming removed 0 bases from V and 6 bases from J; junction bases left unmatched: 5. CDR3 length equals 15 residues. Germline assignment: CDR1 MNHNY and CDR2 SVGAGI (reference sequence). CDR3 bases: TGTGCCAGCAGTTACTCTAGGGACAGGGCCGATGGCTACACCTTC. Residues: CASSYSRDRADGYTF.

The genes are TRBV19 and TRBJ1-2; possible D gene TRBD1, 6 bases. The CDR3 runs to 14 residues. CDR1 and CDR2 (germline): LNHDA, SQIVND (reference sequence). Trimming pared 4 bases from V and 9 bases from J, leaving 18 bases between. The CDR3 spells CASSTTGTSASYTF. CDR3 bases: TGTGCCAGTAGTACTACAGGGACCTCTGCGAGCTACACCTTC.

The chain employs TRBV7-8 and TRBJ1-5, with 8 bases matching TRBD1. Germline V gene lookup returns CDR1 SGHVS and CDR2 FQNEAQ. CDR3 size: 15 residues. Trimming cost V 4 bases and J 2 bases; bases outside gene matches: 4. Here the CDR3 reads CASSYGQGGNQPQHF. The CDR3 DNA follows: TGTGCCAGCAGCTACGGACAGGGCGGCAATCAGCCCCAGCATTTT.

The chain recombines TRBV7-2 with TRBJ2-1; possible D gene TRBD2, 5 bases. The CDR3 consists of 12 residues. Germline V gene data show CDR1 as SGHTA and CDR2 as FQGNSA. V was cut by 9 bases and J by 7 bases, with 13 bases left in between. The CDR3 region is CASRASSNEQFF. The DNA for the CDR3 is TGTGCCAGTAGGGCTAGCTCTAATGAGCAGTTCTTC.

J is TRBJ1-4 and V is TRBV29-1; possible D gene TRBD1, 5 bases. V was trimmed by 5 bases and J by 1 base, leaving 14 bases between them. The CDR3 extends over 15 amino acids. The germline V gene encodes CDR1 SQVTM and CDR2 ANQGSEA. CDR3 nucleotides: TGCAGCGTTAAGAGGGGAGGAGGAACTAATGAAAAACTGTTTTTT. Translating it yields CSVKRGGGTNEKLFF.

The genes are TRBV2 and TRBJ2-3, with D possibly matching TRBD2 (5 bases). The length of the CDR3 is 13 residues. Germline V lookup: CDR1 SNHLY, CDR2 FYNNEI. Trimming shortened V by 6 bases and J by 6 bases, and 13 bases separated the two germline ends. This CDR3 is CASSVDPGDTQYF. In nucleotides, the CDR3 is TGTGCCAGCAGCGTGGACCCGGGGGATACGCAGTATTTT.

This clone has a handful of counts. The gene calls are TRBV5-5 and TRBJ1-1; D is uncertain. The CDR3 has 11 amino acids. In germline, CDR1 is SGHKS, CDR2 YYEKEE (reference sequence). V dropped 4 bases and J dropped 5 bases, with 6 bases sitting between them. The CDR3 DNA sequence: TGTGCCAGCAGCCTACGGACTGAAGCTTTCTTT. Its translation is CASSLRTEAFF.

This chain connects TRBV5-1 to TRBJ1-2; no reliable D call. The CDR3 has 14 residues. In germline, CDR1 is SGHRS, CDR2 YFSETQ. V lost 0 bases and J lost 3, with 9 bases in between. CDR3 in amino acids: CASSLAQKDYGYTF. The CDR3 DNA sequence: TGCGCCAGCAGCTTGGCCCAGAAAGACTATGGCTACACCTTC. Complete variable domain (other parts from reference TRBV5-1 and TRBJ1-2): KAGVTQTPRYLIKTRGQQVTLSCSPISGHRSVSWYQQTPGQGLQFLFEYFSETQRNKGNFPGRFSGRQFSNSRSEMNVSTLELGDSALYLCASSLAQKDYGYTFGSGTRLTVV.

This chain links TRBV19 with TRBJ1-2; D is unclear. The CDR3 contains 12 residues. Germline loops: CDR1 LNHDA, CDR2 SQIVND (reference sequence). Deletions cut 8 bases from V and 4 bases from J, with 11 bases between. CDR3 DNA: TGTGCCAGTTCGGACGGACTCTATGGCTACACCTTC. Residues: CASSDGLYGYTF.